A selection of T cell receptor beta chains follows, all from one sample in a study of T cell responses to AZD1222 COVID-19 vaccine. The assay was immunoSEQ multiplex PCR, and TCRdb's table has in-frame clones only and misses some. The sample holds approximately 160,000 clones, 88% seen once. The specimen comprised peripheral blood, sampled on day 0 of AZD1222 vaccination. These receptors originate from an adult in good health. Both conserved end residues are part of each CDR3. Each record gives: CDR3 protein, J gene, V gene, clone size. For some rows the clone size is stated as once, few or many, or as a class when expanded; others skip it.

CDR3: CASSLAPGADTQYF
J: TRBJ2-3
V: TRBV5-1
size: NA

CDR3: CASSARQGGTNEKLFF
J: TRBJ1-4
V: TRBV7-8
size: NA

CDR3: CASSDGRASYGYTF
J: TRBJ1-2
V: TRBV6-1
size: NA

CDR3: CASTAQSPMETQYF
J: TRBJ2-5
V: TRBV27
size: NA

CDR3: CASSKGGEKNNQPQHF
J: TRBJ1-5
V: TRBV21-1
size: few

CDR3: CATSRTGLHYEQYF
J: TRBJ2-7
V: TRBV15
size: once

CDR3: CASSRQGMSYEQYF
J: TRBJ2-7
V: TRBV27
size: NA

CDR3: CAWSRTKTESADTQYF
J: TRBJ2-3
V: TRBV30
size: NA

CDR3: CASALGQQGLYNSPLHF
J: TRBJ1-6
V: TRBV28
size: NA

CDR3: CASSYSGRTPYEQYF
J: TRBJ2-7
V: TRBV6-6
size: NA

CDR3: CASSIEGLHFNF
J: TRBJ2-4
V: TRBV19
size: NA

CDR3: CASSLAGALDEAFF
J: TRBJ1-1
V: TRBV7-9
size: NA

CDR3: CASSLYRDEEKLFF
J: TRBJ1-4
V: TRBV7-9
size: NA

CDR3: CAISDYKNTEAFF
J: TRBJ1-1
V: TRBV10-3
size: NA

CDR3: CASSPRSGFGEKLFF
J: TRBJ1-4
V: TRBV7-2
size: few

CDR3: CASRIAGATYNEQFF
J: TRBJ2-1
V: TRBV2
size: NA

CDR3: CASSEGTGGNNSPLHF
J: TRBJ1-6
V: TRBV6-1
size: once

CDR3: CASSLDIVSEQFF
J: TRBJ2-1
V: TRBV5-5
size: NA

CDR3: CASSLGTTNEQYF
J: TRBJ2-7
V: TRBV11-3
size: once

CDR3: CASSYPAEQGYEQYF
J: TRBJ2-7
V: TRBV6-5
size: NA

CDR3: CASSQSVEGSPLHF
J: TRBJ1-6
V: TRBV23-1
size: NA

CDR3: CASGAGGGGYGYTF
J: TRBJ1-2
V: TRBV12-5
size: NA

CDR3: CASSLPTSGGRTELFF
J: TRBJ2-2
V: TRBV5-1
size: NA

CDR3: CAWTYGAGRSYEQYF
J: TRBJ2-7
V: TRBV30
size: NA

CDR3: CATSDPRGVNTGELFF
J: TRBJ2-2
V: TRBV24-1
size: once

CDR3: CASSIVDRGLAAPQTQYF
J: TRBJ2-5
V: TRBV19
size: NA

CDR3: CASSYPRGSPHYGYTF
J: TRBJ1-2
V: TRBV6-2/TRBV6-3
size: NA

CDR3: CASSLPGQYGYTF
J: TRBJ1-2
V: TRBV28
size: NA

CDR3: CASSLSETGSGYTF
J: TRBJ1-2
V: TRBV7-6
size: few

CDR3: CASSEAGFNQPQHF
J: TRBJ1-5
V: TRBV2
size: NA

CDR3: CASSFGGRGENQPQHF
J: TRBJ1-5
V: TRBV7-9
size: NA

CDR3: CASSPDDGISGNTIYF
J: TRBJ1-3
V: TRBV7-6
size: NA

CDR3: CASSGKGMGRGDEQFF
J: TRBJ2-1
V: TRBV2
size: NA

CDR3: CASSFRTGNNEQFF
J: TRBJ2-1
V: TRBV5-6
size: NA